These 11 T cell receptor beta chains share one sample of origin, sequenced in a study of Graves' ophthalmopathy and Graves' hyperthyroidism. Amplified TCR beta CDR3 regions were obtained using RNA transcripts as template. Second-round multiplex PCR came after first-round RT-PCR with HTBI primers. TCRdb reprocessed the multiplex PCR reads with MiXCR, giving one entry per CDR3 protein. Of under 60,000 distinct CDR3 sequences detected, under 55% appear once; the ten largest clones hold 4.7%. Sequencing used peripheral blood. Receptors originate from an adult woman with Graves' ophthalmopathy.

On this clonotype itself: The germline gene is not matched at one end of the junction; a read error may be the cause. This chain uses TRBV10-3 with TRBJ2-6; the D is unclear. CDR1 is ENHRY and CDR2 is SYGVKD in the germline V gene. The CDR3 is 11 amino acids. The CDR3 protein is CAISERLSEAF. CDR3 sequence (DNA): TGTGCCATCAGTGAGCGGCTCTCTGAAGCTTTC.

This clonotype was counted ten times or more. The chain couples TRBV7-9 to TRBJ2-5; D remains ambiguous. CDR3 length equals 14 residues. Germline-derived CDR1 and CDR2 are SEHNR and FQNEAQ (reference sequence). V was trimmed by 4 bases and J by 0 bases, leaving 9 bases between them. Written as DNA, the CDR3 is TGTGCCAGCAGCTATCAGGCTAACCAAGAGACCCAGTACTTC. Amino acid sequence: CASSYQANQETQYF.

On this clonotype: The germline gene is not matched at one end of the junction; a read error may be the cause. CDR3 nucleotide sequence: TGCGCCAGCAGCCAAGACGGCACAGGGGGGGGGGTAACCGGGGAGCTGCTTTTT. Protein sequence: CASSQDGTGGGVTGELLF. The chain couples TRBV5-1 to TRBJ2-2, with a weak D call TRBD1 (8 bases). The CDR3 runs to 18 residues. Germline V gene sequence: CDR1 SGHRS, CDR2 YFSETQ.

This clonotype has at least ten counts. V and J are TRBV7-2 and TRBJ1-1; D might be TRBD1 (5 bases). V lost 5 bases, J lost 5 bases, and 15 bases lay in between. Looked up from germline, CDR1 is SGHTA and CDR2 is FQGNSA. The CDR3 runs 14 residues. Written as DNA, the CDR3 is TGTGCCAGCAGCCCGCAGGGTGCCAGAACTGAAGCTTTCTTT. It translates to CASSPQGARTEAFF. The whole variable domain, remainder taken from reference TRBV7-2 and TRBJ1-1, is GAGVSQSPSNKVTEKGKDVELRCDPISGHTALYWYRQSLGQGLEFLIYFQGNSAPDKSGLPSDRFSAERTGGSVSTLTIQRTQQEDSAVYLCASSPQGARTEAFFGQGTRLTVV.

This clonotype was seen at least ten times. This chain uses TRBV28 with TRBJ1-5; tentative D call: TRBD1 (6 bases). The ends were cut back, 4 bases at V and 6 bases at J, with 10 bases in the middle. Germline CDR1 is MDHEN and CDR2 is SYDVKM. The CDR3 has 13 residues. Written as DNA, the CDR3 is TGTGCCAGCAGTTCAGGGGCCCTTCAGCCCCAGCATTTT. Its translation: CASSSGALQPQHF.

With regard to this clonotype: Here the CDR3 omits its conserved ending phenylalanine or tryptophan, so a read error is the likely source. The chain is built from TRBV4-3 and TRBJ2-5; no clear D gene. Germline CDR1 is LGHNA and CDR2 is YSLEER. V gave up 6 bases and J gave up 3 bases, with 23 bases separating them. The CDR3 extends over 17 amino acids. CDR3 amino acids: CASSFKGLKSLKETQYC. CDR3 bases: TGCGCCAGCAGTTTTAAGGGTCTTAAATCCCTTAAAGAGACCCAGTACTGC.

This clonotype was recorded only once. This chain uses TRBV10-3 with TRBJ2-7; TRBD2 might be the D (5 bases). Trimming shortened V by 10 bases and J by 5 bases, and 18 bases separated the two germline ends. The CDR3 has 13 amino acids. Germline V gene sequence: CDR1 ENHRY, CDR2 SYGVKD. CDR3 nucleotide sequence: TGTGCCACCCAAGTGGGAGACCCCAACGAGCAGTACTTC. Encoded protein: CATQVGDPNEQYF.

As to this clonotype: A read error may account for a junction end that differs from germline. This chain links TRBV20-1 with TRBJ1-5; D is possibly TRBD1 (5 bases). The CDR3 length is 15 residues. Germline V lookup: CDR1 DFQATT, CDR2 SNEGSKA (reference sequence). The CDR3 coding sequence is TGCGGTGCCCGGGGTGGGGGATGGGGCAATCGGCCCCAGCATTTT. It translates to CGARGGGWGNRPQHF.

The V gene is TRBV19, the J gene TRBJ2-3; 10 bases fit TRBD2. V was pared by 6 bases and J by 3 bases, with 3 bases of the junction left unmatched. Looked up from germline, CDR1 is LNHDA and CDR2 is SQIVND (reference sequence). This CDR3 comprises 14 residues. The DNA of the CDR3 is TGTGCCAGTAGAGGGACTAGCGAAACAGATACGCAGTATTTT. Translating gives CASRGTSETDTQYF.

This clonotype was detected many times. The genes are TRBV4-3 and TRBJ1-4; D gene ambiguous. The CDR3 covers 14 residues. Trimming shortened V by 0 bases and J by 6 bases, and 8 bases separated the two germline ends. Germline CDR1 LGHNA, CDR2 YSLEER. The CDR3 is CASSQDEEDEKLFF. The CDR3 DNA follows: TGCGCCAGCAGCCAAGATGAGGAGGATGAAAAACTGTTTTTT.

This clonotype showed up many times. The rearrangement uses TRBV15 and TRBJ2-2; TRBD2 matches 7 bases. This CDR3 comprises 17 residues. V gave up 4 bases and J gave up 3 bases; unmatched junction bases: 11. CDR1 is LNHNV, CDR2 YYDKDF, per germline (reference sequence). Here the CDR3 reads CATSMPDRGVDTGELFF. CDR3 coding DNA: TGTGCCACCAGCATGCCAGACCGGGGGGTAGACACCGGGGAGCTGTTTTTT.